This T cell receptor (beta chain) was recovered during a study of Ad26.COV2.S vaccination and SARS-CoV-2 variants. Sequencing was performed with immunoSEQ multiplex PCR; in TCRdb, only in-frame clones are kept and a portion is missing. The sample holds approximately 340,000 clones, approximately 85% seen once. CDR3 size: 16 residues. Germline-derived CDR1 and CDR2 are SGHTA and FQGNSA. The ends were cut back, 1 base at V and 2 bases at J, with 12 bases in the middle. The treatment was: some 20 received Ad26.COV2.S at low or high dose, single or two shots; about 5 received placebo; per-sample allocation not given. Day 63 after the first injection of vaccine or placebo was the sampling time.

This sequence originates from a person between 18 and 65 years old who received the Ad26.COV2.S COVID-19 vaccine or a placebo. The starting material was peripheral blood, obtained in a trial of Ad26.COV2.S vaccine versus placebo. The chain is built from TRBV7-2 and TRBJ1-3, with a possible D match to TRBD1 (5 bases). DNA for the CDR3: TGTGCCAGCAGCTTAGGTGGCAGGGTCGCTGGAAACACCATATATTTT. Translated, it gives CASSLGGRVAGNTIYF.